A single sample gave rise to the 17 T cell receptor beta chains below, sequenced in a study of radiation and T cells in renal cell carcinoma. The repertoire was sequenced with immunoSEQ multiplex PCR; TCRdb's copy has only in-frame clones and lacks some. This sample has 120,000 or so clones; approximately 90% occur once, and the top ten carry 5% to 6%. The time point denotes: blood 2 weeks post-SBRT. The treatment is: 15 Gy SBRT to primary tumor, nephrectomy 4 weeks later. Specimen: blood, collected from a patient whose treatment included radiotherapy and nephrectomy. These receptors originate from a woman between 65 and 79 years old with renal cell carcinoma.

The chain joins TRBV9 to TRBJ2-1, with a tentative D call TRBD1 (5 bases). V was shortened by 4 bases and J by 0 bases, with 8 bases between the two germline ends. CDR1 is SGDLS and CDR2 is YYNGEE in the germline V gene. The CDR3 spans 14 residues. This CDR3 reads CASSQGFSYNEQFF. Here the CDR3 DNA reads TGTGCCAGCAGCCAGGGCTTCTCCTACAATGAGCAGTTCTTC. The variable domain in full, with the rest retrieved from reference TRBV9 and TRBJ2-1, is DSGVTQTPKHLITATGQRVTLRCSPRSGDLSVYWYQQSLDQGLQFLIQYYNGEERAKGNILERFSAQQFPDLHSELNLSSLELGDSALYFCASSQGFSYNEQFFGPGTRLTVL.

The V gene is TRBV10-3, the J gene TRBJ1-2; TRBD1 matches at 7 bases. CDR1 and CDR2 from the germline V gene are ENHRY and SYGVKD. The CDR3 spans 14 residues. The V segment lost 6 bases and the J segment 1 base; nucleotides outside the gene matches: 5. This chain's CDR3 is CAISETGINYGYTF. CDR3 sequence (DNA): TGTGCCATCAGCGAGACAGGGATTAACTATGGCTACACCTTC.

The chain combines TRBV10-1 with TRBJ2-3; no clear D gene. V shed 5 bases and J shed 3 bases, with 9 bases lying between them. The V gene's germline CDR1 is WNHNN and CDR2 SYGVQD (reference sequence). This CDR3 has 13 residues. CDR3 nucleotide sequence: TGCGCCAGCAGTACCTGTTCGACAGATACGCAGTATTTT. Encoded protein: CASSTCSTDTQYF.

The V gene is TRBV6-6, the J gene TRBJ2-3, with 9 positions matching TRBD2. Per the germline V gene, CDR1 is MNHNY and CDR2 is SVGAGI (reference sequence). This CDR3 contains 16 residues. V shed 3 bases and J 0 bases; nucleotides not matched to a gene: 4. The CDR3 loop reads CASSYISGGSTDTQYF. In DNA, the CDR3 is TGTGCCAGCAGTTATATTAGCGGGGGTAGCACAGATACGCAGTATTTT.

V usage is TRBV7-2 and J usage is TRBJ1-3, with TRBD1 matching 10 bases. V trimming: 5 bases; J trimming: 6 bases; junction bases outside the gene matches: 7. Germline lookup yields CDR1 SGHTA and CDR2 FQGNSA. There are 15 residues in the CDR3. The CDR3 is CASSRTGTGANTIYF. In DNA form, the CDR3 reads TGTGCCAGCAGCAGGACCGGGACAGGGGCAAACACCATATATTTT.

The chain has TRBV6-6 and TRBJ2-7; D unclear. Trimming took off 2 bases at V and 4 bases at J, with 9 bases between the two ends. This CDR3 is 13 amino acids long. Germline CDR1 reads MNHNY; CDR2 reads SVGAGI (reference sequence). The CDR3 coding sequence is TGTGCCAGCAGTTACAGGGTCTGGTACGAGCAGTACTTC. It specifies CASSYRVWYEQYF.

The CDR3 loop is CASSSGTSASGLDEQYF. The CDR3 DNA reads TGTGCCAGCAGCTCAGGGACGTCTGCCTCAGGTTTGGACGAGCAGTACTTC. The chain is built from TRBV5-4 and TRBJ2-7, with D perhaps given as TRBD1 or TRBD2 (5 bases each). The ends were cut back, 3 bases at V and 5 bases at J, with 24 bases in the middle. CDR1 and CDR2 (germline): SGHNT, YYREEE (reference sequence). This CDR3 contains 17 residues.

The V and J genes are TRBV18 and TRBJ2-1; D may be TRBD2 (6 bases). The V gene lost 6 bases and the J gene lost 8 bases, with 11 bases spanning the gap. The CDR3 extends over 12 amino acids. Germline-derived CDR1 and CDR2 are KGHSH and LQKENI. The CDR3 nucleotides read TGTGCCAGCTCGAAGACTAGGGATGAGCAGTTCTTC. Amino acid sequence: CASSKTRDEQFF. Full variable domain (remainder filled in from reference TRBV18 and TRBJ2-1): NAGVMQNPRHLVRRRGQEARLRCSPMKGHSHVYWYRQLPEEGLKFMVYLQKENIIDESGMPKERFSAEFPKEGPSILRIQQVVRGDSAAYFCASSKTRDEQFFGPGTRLTVL.

The chain joins TRBV30 to TRBJ2-1, with D hard to call. CDR3 length equals 12 residues. CDR1 GTSNPN and CDR2 SVGIG come from the germline V gene (reference sequence). Trimming left V 2 bases short and J 10 bases short, with 12 bases between. DNA of the CDR3: TGTGCCTGGAGTCCCCTCTTGTGGGAGCAGTTCTTC. This gives the protein CAWSPLLWEQFF.

This clone came up once. V and J are TRBV7-2 and TRBJ2-5; TRBD1 matches 8 bases. Germline lookup yields CDR1 SGHTA and CDR2 FQGNSA. V gave up 6 bases and J gave up 5 bases; unmatched junction bases: 11. The CDR3 sequence is 15 residues long. CDR3: CASRSSGGWRETQYF. CDR3 nucleotide sequence: TGTGCCAGCAGATCATCAGGGGGCTGGAGGGAGACCCAGTACTTC.

The chain combines TRBV4-3 with TRBJ1-5, with 11 positions matching TRBD1. The V gene's germline CDR1 is LGHNA and CDR2 YSLEER. With 0 bases clipped from V and 5 bases from J, the junction kept 0 bases outside the gene matches. The CDR3 runs to 15 residues. The CDR3 loop is CASSQEGQGDQPQHF. CDR3 sequence (DNA): TGCGCCAGCAGCCAAGAGGGACAGGGGGATCAGCCCCAGCATTTT.

The rearrangement uses TRBV7-9 and TRBJ1-4; 7 bases agree with TRBD1. The germline CDR1 and CDR2 sequences are SEHNR and FQNEAQ (reference sequence). The CDR3 is made up of 13 amino acids. Trimming at V came to 7 bases and at J to 8 bases, leaving 7 bases not matched to a gene. The CDR3 region has the DNA TGTGCCAGCACCACGGCAGGGGGGGAAAAACTGTTTTTT. This encodes CASTTAGGEKLFF. The full variable domain, its missing parts supplied by reference TRBV7-9 and TRBJ1-4, is DTGVSQNPRHKITKRGQNVTFRCDPISEHNRLYWYRQTLGQGPEFLTYFQNEAQLEKSRLLSDRFSAERPKGSFSTLEIQRTEQGDSAMYLCASTTAGGEKLFFGSGTQLSVL.

The rearrangement links TRBV7-9 to TRBJ1-1; 10 bases fit TRBD1. Per germline, CDR1 SEHNR and CDR2 FQNEAQ (reference sequence). This CDR3 is 16 amino acids long. V dropped 3 bases and J dropped 1; count of bases not matched to a gene: 5. The chain's CDR3 is CASSLGQGSSNTEAFF. For the CDR3, the DNA is TGTGCCAGCAGCTTGGGACAGGGGTCATCGAACACTGAAGCTTTCTTT. Variable domain in full (rest from reference TRBV7-9 and TRBJ1-1): DTGVSQNPRHKITKRGQNVTFRCDPISEHNRLYWYRQTLGQGPEFLTYFQNEAQLEKSRLLSDRFSAERPKGSFSTLEIQRTEQGDSAMYLCASSLGQGSSNTEAFFGQGTRLTVV.

The gene calls are TRBV6-6 and TRBJ2-6; 7 bases match TRBD1. This CDR3 is built from 15 residues. The V gene end was trimmed by 6 bases and the J gene end by 4 bases; junction bases not matched to a gene: 6. Germline-derived CDR1 and CDR2 are MNHNY and SVGAGI (reference sequence). This chain's CDR3 is CASSEQGSGANVLTF. The CDR3 bases are TGTGCCAGCAGCGAACAGGGGTCCGGGGCCAACGTCCTGACTTTC.

The rearrangement joins TRBV4-3 to TRBJ1-2; D is unclear. CDR3 length equals 15 residues. In germline, CDR1 is LGHNA, CDR2 YSLEER. V lost 4 bases and J lost 4, with 16 bases in between. The CDR3 loop is CASSPERVLGYGYTF. CDR3 DNA: TGCGCCAGCAGCCCCGAAAGGGTTCTGGGCTATGGCTACACCTTC.

The chain joins TRBV6-6 to TRBJ2-7; D may match TRBD1 or TRBD2 (5 bases each). Germline values: CDR1 MNHNY, CDR2 SVGAGI (reference sequence). The CDR3 is made up of 14 amino acids. V dropped 6 bases and J dropped 1 base, with 13 bases sitting between them. In nucleotides, the CDR3 is TGTGCCAGCAGGGGGTCTGGGGGATCCTACGAGCAGTACTTC. Translating gives CASRGSGGSYEQYF.

The rearrangement uses TRBV5-4 and TRBJ1-1; maybe TRBD1 (5 bases). Trimming left V 3 bases short and J 8 bases short, with 14 bases between. Germline lookup yields CDR1 SGHNT and CDR2 YYREEE (reference sequence). The CDR3 runs 13 residues. CDR3 amino acids: CASSSRDGREAFF. The CDR3 DNA reads TGTGCCAGCAGCTCCCGGGACGGCAGGGAAGCTTTCTTT.